The rows below give T cell receptor beta chains drawn from one sample of a study of blood T cell repertoires in COVID-19. Some clones are missing from TCRdb's copy, which holds only in-frame ones; the method was immunoSEQ multiplex PCR. The sample shows approximately 150,000 clones, roughly four fifths of them seen only once. The specimen sequenced was PBMCs or T cells enriched from blood (not recorded which). These TCRs come from a woman aged 45-59 years with acute COVID-19. CDR3s include the opening cysteine and the closing phenylalanine or tryptophan. The D gene is left open where the match is weak. Rows give clone size only sometimes, using once, few, many, or a class for an expanded clone.

d_call | j_call | clone_size | v_call | cdr3_nt | cdr3_aa
- | TRBJ1-5 | - | TRBV19 | TGTGCCAGTACCCCGGGGAGGATCAATCAGCCCCAGCATTTT | CASTPGRINQPQHF
TRBD1 | TRBJ2-7 | once | TRBV10-3 | TGTGCCATCAGTGAGTACCGCCCGGGACAGGGTTCCGACGAGCAGTACTTC | CAISEYRPGQGSDEQYF
- | TRBJ1-1 | - | TRBV3-1/TRBV3-2 | TGTGCCAGCAGCCAAGGGGAGACAGGACCTGAAGCTTTCTTT | CASSQGETGPEAFF
TRBD2 | TRBJ2-2 | - | TRBV6-2/TRBV6-3 | TGTGCCAGCAGCCAGCTGACTAGCGGTACGGCCGGGGAGCTGTTTTTT | CASSQLTSGTAGELFF
TRBD2 | TRBJ2-1 | - | TRBV2 | TGTGCCAGCGGGAGACTAGCGGGAGGGTACAATGAGCAGTTCTTC | CASGRLAGGYNEQFF
TRBD1 | TRBJ2-7 | - | TRBV5-4 | TGTGCCAGCAGCCGGGACAGGTACTCCTACGAGCAGTACTTC | CASSRDRYSYEQYF
TRBD2 | TRBJ2-5 | - | TRBV7-3 | TGTGCCAGCAGCTTAGGGCAGGGAGGGCAAGAGACCCAGTACTTC | CASSLGQGGQETQYF
TRBD1 | TRBJ2-7 | - | TRBV5-1 | TGCGCCAGCAGCCCGAGGACAGGGGGCAACGAGCAGTACTTC | CASSPRTGGNEQYF
TRBD1 | TRBJ2-7 | - | TRBV27 | TGTGCCAGCTCTCCGACCGGGACAGGGAACTACGAGCAGTACTTC | CASSPTGTGNYEQYF
TRBD1 | TRBJ2-7 | - | TRBV6-5 | TGTGCCAGCAGTAGGACCGGGACAGGGGACTACGAGCAGTACTTC | CASSRTGTGDYEQYF
TRBD1 | TRBJ2-1 | - | TRBV2 | TGTGCCAGCAGTGAGCAGGGGGAATCCTACAATGAGCAGTTCTTC | CASSEQGESYNEQFF
TRBD1 | TRBJ1-3 | - | TRBV15 | TGTGCCACCAGCAGAGGACAGGGAAGCTCTGGAAACACCATATATTTT | CATSRGQGSSGNTIYF
- | TRBJ2-7 | - | TRBV4-1 | TGCGCCAGCAGCCAAGGGGAGGTCTACGAGCAGTACTTC | CASSQGEVYEQYF
TRBD1 | TRBJ2-3 | - | TRBV4-3 | TGCGCCAGCAGCCGAGACTGGACAGGGAACGCAGATACGCAGTATTTT | CASSRDWTGNADTQYF
- | TRBJ2-1 | - | TRBV19 | TGTGCCAGTAACTTAGGGAGGAATGAGCAGTTCTTC | CASNLGRNEQFF
- | TRBJ2-7 | - | TRBV4-1 | TGCGCCAGCAGCCAAGTAGAGGGAAGCGAGCAGTACTTC | CASSQVEGSEQYF
TRBD1 | TRBJ1-4 | - | TRBV11-3 | TGTGCCAGCAGCTTCACCACAGGGGGAGCTAATGAAAAACTGTTTTTT | CASSFTTGGANEKLFF